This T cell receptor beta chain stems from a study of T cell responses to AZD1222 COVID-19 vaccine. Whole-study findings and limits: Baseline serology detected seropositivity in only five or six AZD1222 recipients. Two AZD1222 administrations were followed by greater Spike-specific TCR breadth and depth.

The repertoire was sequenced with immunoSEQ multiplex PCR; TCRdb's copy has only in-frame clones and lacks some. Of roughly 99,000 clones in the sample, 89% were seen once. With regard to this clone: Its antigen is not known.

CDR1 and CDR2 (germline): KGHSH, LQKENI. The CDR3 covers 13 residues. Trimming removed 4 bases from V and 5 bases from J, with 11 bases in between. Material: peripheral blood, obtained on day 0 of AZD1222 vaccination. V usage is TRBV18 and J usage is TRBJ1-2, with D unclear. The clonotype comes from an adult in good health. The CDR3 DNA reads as TGTGCCAGCTCACTCCCGACGCAGTATGGCTACACCTTC. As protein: CASSLPTQYGYTF.